This T cell receptor (beta chain) came from a study of OX40 agonist ivuxolimab in advanced cancers. Study-level background: All patients had ivuxolimab intravenously every 2 weeks at 0.01 to 10 mg/kg. Having had anti-PD-1, anti-PD-L1 or anti-CTLA-4 therapy before was allowed, and under 50% had some.

CDR3 length: 13 amino acids. Trimming took off 4 bases at V and 5 bases at J, with 10 bases between the two ends. Germline V CDR1 and CDR2: SGDLS, YYNGEE. Whole-study findings and limits: The mean number of expanded clones was higher in CD8+ T cells than in CD4+. Clonal expansion by week 6 occurred in CD4+ and CD8+ blood T cells (at 0.1 to 3.0 mg/kg).

Remarks on this clone: Antigen specificity is unknown.

Using immunoSEQ multiplex PCR, the repertoire was profiled, and TCRdb retains in-frame clones only, with some absent. The sample gives 70,000 or so clones, around 88% of which show up once; 0.86% is in the top ten. The input for sequencing was CD4+ or CD8+ T cells sorted from blood, taken in a trial of the OX40 agonist ivuxolimab. This chain uses TRBV9 with TRBJ1-5, with D unclear. The clonotype originates from an adult with an advanced solid tumor such as melanoma, head and neck, liver or kidney cancer. CDR3 DNA: TGTGCCAGCAGCTTTCGGGTAGATCAGCCCCAGCATTTT. Translating it yields CASSFRVDQPQHF.